The source of this T cell receptor (beta chain) is a study of blood T cell repertoires in COVID-19. Study information: The study drew acute and convalescent COVID-19 samples from the United States, Italy and Spain. PBMCs, B-cell-depleted T cells, or T cells provided the cDNA or gDNA that made up the material.

Per the study methods: Reference gene primer amplification yielded estimated nucleated cell counts. Method: immunoSEQ multiplex PCR; TCRdb's copy keeps in-frame clones and lacks some. V and J calls and clone size are copied from that table; D and trimming were computed from the DNA. The table lists 200,000 to 250,000 clones, about 80% of them singletons, with 7.4% in the top ten. CDR3 length equals 15 residues. Germline CDR1 is SGHRS and CDR2 is YFSETQ. The ends lost 4 bases at V and 6 bases at J; junction bases unmatched: 7. This TCR derives from a woman between 45 and 60 years old with acute or convalescent COVID-19. The chain recombines TRBV5-1 with TRBJ1-4, with TRBD1 matching over 9 bases. What was sequenced was peripheral blood. The CDR3 loop reads CASSPLDRGDEKLFF. As DNA, the CDR3 is TGCGCCAGCAGCCCTTTGGACAGGGGTGATGAAAAACTGTTTTTT.